This T cell receptor (beta chain) appears in the sequencing data of a study of control samples from healthy donors and cancer patients. This CDR3 has 11 amino acids. The germline V and J ends were trimmed by 1 base and 4 bases, with 2 bases remaining between them. As regards this clone: The identical CDR3 is also encoded by other nucleotide sequences in the sample.

Generated by immunoSEQ multiplex PCR, the TCRdb table keeps only in-frame clones and is missing some. This table has roughly 180,000 clones, 91% appearing once. The chain joins TRBV12-3 or TRBV12-4 to TRBJ2-7; D is undetermined. Sequenced input: blood. This sequence was found in a woman aged 40 to 50 in good health. The CDR3 protein is CASSLGYEQYF. In DNA form, the CDR3 reads TGTGCCAGCAGTTTAGGATACGAGCAGTACTTC.